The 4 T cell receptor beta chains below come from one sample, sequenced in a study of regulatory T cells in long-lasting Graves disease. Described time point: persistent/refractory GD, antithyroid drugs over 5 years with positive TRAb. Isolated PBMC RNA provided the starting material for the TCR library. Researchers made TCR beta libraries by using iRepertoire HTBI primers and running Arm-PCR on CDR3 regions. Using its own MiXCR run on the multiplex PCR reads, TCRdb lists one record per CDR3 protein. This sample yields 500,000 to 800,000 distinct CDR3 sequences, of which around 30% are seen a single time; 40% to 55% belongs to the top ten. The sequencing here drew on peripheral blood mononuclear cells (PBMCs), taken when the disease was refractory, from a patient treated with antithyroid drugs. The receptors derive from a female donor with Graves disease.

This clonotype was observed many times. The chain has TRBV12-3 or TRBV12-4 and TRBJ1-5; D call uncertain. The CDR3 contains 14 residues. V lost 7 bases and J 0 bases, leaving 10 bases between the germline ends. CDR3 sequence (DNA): TGTGCCAGCAATAGAGACGATAGCAATCAGCCCCAGCATTTT. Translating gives CASNRDDSNQPQHF.

This CDR3 is CSVGGGRYEQYF. The CDR3 nucleotides read TGCAGCGTTGGGGGGGGCCGTTACGAGCAGTACTTC. The J gene is TRBJ2-7, the V gene TRBV29-1, with a weak D call TRBD2 (7 bases). Trimming took 4 bases from V and 4 from J, leaving 11 bases between them. CDR3 length: 12 residues. Germline V gene data show CDR1 as SQVTM and CDR2 as ANQGSEA.

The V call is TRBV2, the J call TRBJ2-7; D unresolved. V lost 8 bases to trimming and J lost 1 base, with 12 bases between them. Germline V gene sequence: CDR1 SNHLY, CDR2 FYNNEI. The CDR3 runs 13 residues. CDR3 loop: CASLEGFSYEQYF. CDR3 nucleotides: TGTGCCAGCCTAGAAGGGTTTTCCTACGAGCAGTACTTC.

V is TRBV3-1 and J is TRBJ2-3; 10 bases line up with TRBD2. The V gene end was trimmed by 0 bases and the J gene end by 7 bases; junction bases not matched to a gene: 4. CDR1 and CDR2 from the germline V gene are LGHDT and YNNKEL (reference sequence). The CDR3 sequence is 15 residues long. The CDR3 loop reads CASSQDLAGVYTQYF. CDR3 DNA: TGTGCCAGCAGCCAAGATCTAGCGGGAGTTTATACGCAGTATTTT.